This is a list of T cell receptor beta chains from one sample in a study of cytomegalovirus exposure and HLA in healthy donors. The data were produced by immunoSEQ multiplex PCR, yet TCRdb's version contains in-frame clones alone and is incomplete. The top ten clones hold 0.92% of a sample with about 280,000 clones, approximately 87% of them seen once. The sequencing input was PBMCs. These receptor sequences come from a woman between 18 and 29 years old in good health and CMV-seronegative. CDR3s include the opening cysteine and the closing phenylalanine or tryptophan.

j_call cdr3_length v_call cdr3_aa
TRBJ1-2 17 TRBV6-1 CASSEAQRTGSFYGYTF
TRBJ1-1 13 TRBV2 CASSVGAYTEAFF
TRBJ1-1 18 TRBV27 CASSSRAGAAELNTEAFF
TRBJ2-2 15 TRBV11-2 CASSPQGLAGGELFF
TRBJ1-2 11 TRBV21-1 CANHRAYGYTF
TRBJ2-3 15 TRBV9 CASSVDGGERDTQYF
TRBJ2-7 17 TRBV9 CASSTLSGRAQSYEQYF
TRBJ1-2 13 TRBV5-5 CASSLVTGFGYTF
TRBJ1-2 15 TRBV28 CASRPPGLGNYGYTF
TRBJ1-5 14 TRBV2 CASSEVLGTQPQHF
TRBJ2-1 17 TRBV27 CASSFKGGLAMSNEQFF
TRBJ2-3 14 TRBV5-5 CASSPTDRPFETYF
TRBJ1-4 14 TRBV6-1 CASSEAGARGKLFF
TRBJ2-1 15 TRBV7-2 CASSTTSGRAGEQFF
TRBJ2-7 13 TRBV9 CASSGAGGPEQYF
TRBJ1-1 16 TRBV7-3 CASSLGGPSRHTEAFF
TRBJ1-1 16 TRBV30 CAWSAGLGQGNTEAFF
TRBJ2-7 17 TRBV6-1 CASSEALGPGFGGEQYF
TRBJ2-3 19 TRBV7-2 CASSLTDRGERGYTDTQYF
TRBJ2-1 12 TRBV6-1 CATRSGYNEQFF
TRBJ1-2 14 TRBV5-1 CASSLGGLNYGYTF
TRBJ2-2 14 TRBV28 CASIKQGSAGELFF
TRBJ2-1 13 TRBV27 CASTPLSGGGQFF
TRBJ1-2 15 TRBV6-1 CASSEKWTGVLGYTF
TRBJ2-3 15 TRBV7-6 CASSQVGGSTDTQYF
TRBJ1-5 14 TRBV28 CASFTGHSNQPQHF
TRBJ1-2 13 TRBV28 CASSPGGVNGYTF
TRBJ2-7 16 TRBV18 CASSHTGARVGGEQYF
TRBJ2-3 15 TRBV28 CASSLIGQVLDTQYF
TRBJ2-3 18 TRBV2 CASSDPGLAGPSTDTQYF
TRBJ1-5 15 TRBV4-2 CASSQDDSSGQPQHF
TRBJ2-5 14 TRBV19 CASSSWTGVETQYF